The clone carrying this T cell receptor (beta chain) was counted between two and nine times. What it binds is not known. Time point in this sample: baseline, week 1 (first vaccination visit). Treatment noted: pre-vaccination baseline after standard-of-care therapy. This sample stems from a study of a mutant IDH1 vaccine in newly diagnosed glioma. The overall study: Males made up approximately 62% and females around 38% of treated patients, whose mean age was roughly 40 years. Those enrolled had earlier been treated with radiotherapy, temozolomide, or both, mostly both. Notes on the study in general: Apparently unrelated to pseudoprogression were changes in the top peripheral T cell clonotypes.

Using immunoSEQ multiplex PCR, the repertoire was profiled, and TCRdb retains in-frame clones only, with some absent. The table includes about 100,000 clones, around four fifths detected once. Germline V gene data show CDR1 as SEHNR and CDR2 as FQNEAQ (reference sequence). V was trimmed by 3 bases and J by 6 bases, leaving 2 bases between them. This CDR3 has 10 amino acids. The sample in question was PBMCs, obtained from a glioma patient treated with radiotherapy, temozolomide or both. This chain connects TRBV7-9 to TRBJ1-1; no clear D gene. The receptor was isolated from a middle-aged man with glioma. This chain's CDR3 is CASSFSEAFF. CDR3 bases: TGTGCCAGCAGCTTCTCTGAAGCTTTCTTT.